This is a list of T cell receptor beta chains from one sample in a study of CD8+ T cells in alopecia areata. Only in-frame clones appear in the TCRdb table, and some are missing; sequencing was by immunoSEQ multiplex PCR. The sample contains over 150,000 clones, about 55% of which appear only once. The sequences come from CD8+ T cells sorted from blood, collected at week 24, from a patient treated with tofacitinib. All receptors come from a human donor with alopecia areata. Both conserved end residues are part of each CDR3. A D gene is named only where the DNA matches it firmly. Clone size is shown for a subset of rows, as once, few, many or a class of expanded clone.

clone_size	v_call	j_call	d_call	cdr3_nt	cdr3_aa
.	TRBV5-6	TRBJ2-1	.	TGTGCCAGCAGCGTGACTATCAATGAGCAGTTCTTC	CASSVTINEQFF
few	TRBV30	TRBJ2-7	.	TGTGCCTGGAGTGTAGGGTCAGGGATCGCCTCCGAGCAGTACTTC	CAWSVGSGIASEQYF
few	TRBV23-1	TRBJ2-2	.	TGCGCCAGCAGTCAATCGAGGCCAGGGAACACCGGGGAGCTGTTTTTT	CASSQSRPGNTGELFF
few	TRBV9	TRBJ2-3	TRBD2	TGTGCCAGCAGCCCAGGGACTAGCGGGGGGGCAGATACGCAGTATTTT	CASSPGTSGGADTQYF
.	TRBV2	TRBJ1-5	.	TGTGCCAGCAGTGATGGGCAGGCGAATCAGCCCCAGCATTTT	CASSDGQANQPQHF
.	TRBV7-2	TRBJ2-6	.	TGTGCCAGCAGCTTAGGGGCAGGTGGGGCCAACGTCCTGACTTTC	CASSLGAGGANVLTF
.	TRBV7-8	TRBJ2-5	.	TGTGCCAGCACCAAGAGTAGGGAGACCCAGTACTTC	CASTKSRETQYF
.	TRBV9	TRBJ1-5	TRBD1	TGTGCCAGCAGCTCGTCGGACAGGGCCAATCAGCCCCAGCATTTT	CASSSSDRANQPQHF
few	TRBV29-1	TRBJ1-2	.	TGCAGCGTTGTCGGGGGGGGCGCCGTGTTAAGTGGCGGAGGCTACACCTTC	CSVVGGGAVLSGGGYTF
.	TRBV7-9	TRBJ2-4	.	TGTGCCAGCAGCCCACGGAGGGGGGCCAAAAACATTCAGTACTTC	CASSPRRGAKNIQYF
.	TRBV7-9	TRBJ1-6	.	TGTGCCAGCAGCCAAATATTGGGCAATTCACCCCTCCACTTT	CASSQILGNSPLHF
.	TRBV30	TRBJ1-1	.	TGTGCCTGGAGTGTACGCGGGTTCGATTTGAACACTGAAGCTTTCTTT	CAWSVRGFDLNTEAFF
.	TRBV14	TRBJ2-5	TRBD1	TGTGCCAGCAGCCACCTACATGACAGGGAAGAGACCCAGTACTTC	CASSHLHDREETQYF
.	TRBV7-2	TRBJ2-7	TRBD1	TGTGCCAGCAGAGAGGGGGCCGCCTACGAGCAGTACTTC	CASREGAAYEQYF
.	TRBV30	TRBJ1-2	TRBD1	TGTGCCTGGACTGTGGGACAGGGGAACTATGGCTACACCTTC	CAWTVGQGNYGYTF
.	TRBV27	TRBJ2-7	.	TGTGCCAGCAGTTTCGTTGGGGGCAGCGAGCAGTACTTC	CASSFVGGSEQYF
.	TRBV4-3	TRBJ2-2	.	TGCGCCAGCAGCCATACTTCCGGGGAGCTGTTTTTT	CASSHTSGELFF
.	TRBV4-2	TRBJ2-7	TRBD1	TGTGCCAGCAGCCAAGCACAGGGGAACGAGCAGTACTTC	CASSQAQGNEQYF
.	TRBV28	TRBJ2-7	.	TGTGCCAGCTGCGTGGCGGGGAATGTCTGGGAGCAGTACTTC	CASCVAGNVWEQYF
.	TRBV5-6	TRBJ2-7	.	TGTGCCAGCAGCGAAGATAGATCACTCTTAACCTACGAGCAGTACTTC	CASSEDRSLLTYEQYF
few	TRBV18	TRBJ2-7	.	TGTGCCAGCTCACCAGGGGGTTACGAGCAGTACTTC	CASSPGGYEQYF
.	TRBV21-1	TRBJ1-1	.	TGTGCCAGCGGAGCCTGGGGGACTGAAGCTTTCTTT	CASGAWGTEAFF
few	TRBV23-1	TRBJ2-7	.	TGCGCCAGCAGTCGTACAGGGGAGGGCGAGCAGTACTTC	CASSRTGEGEQYF
.	TRBV30	TRBJ1-1	.	TGTGCCTGGACCTCGGCGGACAGAGAGAACACTGAAGCTTTCTTT	CAWTSADRENTEAFF
.	TRBV27	TRBJ2-3	.	TGTGCCAGCAGTGGCCCAGATACGCAGTATTTT	CASSGPDTQYF
.	TRBV30	TRBJ1-1	TRBD1	TGTGCCTGGTTACAGGGGAGGACTGAAGCTTTCTTT	CAWLQGRTEAFF
few	TRBV7-8	TRBJ2-1	.	TGTGCCAGCAGCTTAGGTTACAATGAGCAGTTCTTC	CASSLGYNEQFF
.	TRBV4-1	TRBJ2-7	.	TGCGCCAGCAGCCAAGGTGGGACGGCAACCTACGAGCAGTACTTC	CASSQGGTATYEQYF
.	TRBV9	TRBJ1-2	.	TGTGCCAGCAGCGTAGAAGTCGGCCCTTCCTATGGCTACACCTTC	CASSVEVGPSYGYTF
.	TRBV11-2	TRBJ1-1	.	TGTGCCAGCAGCAGGACACCTGAAGCTTTCTTT	CASSRTPEAFF
.	TRBV5-1	TRBJ1-5	.	TGCGCCAGCAGCTTGGAATACGGGTATCAGCCCCAGCATTTT	CASSLEYGYQPQHF
.	TRBV29-1	TRBJ1-2	.	TGCAGCGTTGTTACAGCTGACTATGGCTACACCTTC	CSVVTADYGYTF
few	TRBV28	TRBJ2-5	.	TGTGCCAGCACCTTAGTGGGGTTTGGAGAGACCCAGTACTTC	CASTLVGFGETQYF
once	TRBV2	TRBJ2-6	.	TGTGCCAGCACAACAACCTTTGGGGATCATAGCTCTGGGGCCAACGTCCTGACTTTC	CASTTTFGDHSSGANVLTF
.	TRBV5-8	TRBJ1-5	.	TGTGCCAGCAGCTTGGCTAATCAGCCCCAGCATTTT	CASSLANQPQHF
few	TRBV5-1	TRBJ2-3	TRBD2	TGCGCCAGCAGCTTCGCTAGCGGATCTAGCACAGATACGCAGTATTTT	CASSFASGSSTDTQYF
.	TRBV7-2	TRBJ1-4	.	TGTGCCAGCAGCTTAGATGAACACTATGGAAAACTGTTTTTT	CASSLDEHYGKLFF
.	TRBV9	TRBJ2-7	.	TGTGCCAGCAGCGTAGAGGGACGCGAGCAGTACTTC	CASSVEGREQYF
.	TRBV19	TRBJ2-1	.	TGTGCCAGTAGTCCATCTTTGTCTACGCGGGAGCAGTTCTTC	CASSPSLSTREQFF
few	TRBV28	TRBJ2-7	TRBD2	TGTGCCAGCAGTTTAAATAGCGGGGGCTCCTACGAGCAGTACTTC	CASSLNSGGSYEQYF
.	TRBV29-1	TRBJ2-1	TRBD1	TGCAGCGTTGGGGGGACAGGGTACGACAATGAGCAGTTCTTC	CSVGGTGYDNEQFF
.	TRBV4-1	TRBJ2-1	.	TGCGCCAGCAGCCAAGATCTTCTCAACAATGAGCAGTTCTTC	CASSQDLLNNEQFF
.	TRBV5-6	TRBJ1-5	.	TGTGCCAGCAGCTTGGGCGGACAGATCAATCAGCCCCAGCATTTT	CASSLGGQINQPQHF
.	TRBV29-1	TRBJ1-1	.	TGCAGCGTTGCAAGCTCAGGGAAAGCTTTCTTT	CSVASSGKAFF
.	TRBV27	TRBJ2-1	.	TGTGCCAGCAGTTTTGTAGGGCCAAGCTCCTACAATGAGCAGTTCTTC	CASSFVGPSSYNEQFF
.	TRBV5-6	TRBJ2-1	.	TGTGCCAGCAGCTTGTACAAGAATGAGCAGTTCTTC	CASSLYKNEQFF
.	TRBV5-6	TRBJ2-2	.	TGTGCCAGCAGCGGGGGAGCCGGGGAGCTGTTTTTT	CASSGGAGELFF
.	TRBV27	TRBJ2-1	.	TGTGCCAGCAGACCCCCCGGCCCCAATGAGCAGTTCTTC	CASRPPGPNEQFF
.	TRBV5-6	TRBJ1-2	TRBD1	TGTGCCAGCAGCCCGACAGGGTTCGCCTATGGCTACACCTTC	CASSPTGFAYGYTF
few	TRBV29-1	TRBJ1-3	.	TGCAGCGTTGAAGATGGTCTCTCTGGAAACACCATATATTTT	CSVEDGLSGNTIYF
once	TRBV4-1	TRBJ1-5	TRBD1	TGCGCCAGCAGCCAAAACAGGGGTGATGGTCAGCCCCAGCATTTT	CASSQNRGDGQPQHF
.	TRBV5-1	TRBJ2-5	.	TGCGCCAGCAGCCCGGCGGACGGGACCCAGTACTTC	CASSPADGTQYF
.	TRBV5-6	TRBJ2-7	TRBD2	TGTGCCAGCAGCTTGGACGGGGGGTACGAGCAGTACTTC	CASSLDGGYEQYF
few	TRBV7-2	TRBJ1-1	.	TGTGCCAGCAGCTTAACCAGGGGCATGAACACTGAAGCTTTCTTT	CASSLTRGMNTEAFF
.	TRBV14	TRBJ1-2	TRBD1	TGTGCCAGCAGCGCAAACAGGGGAGGCGATGGCTACACCTTC	CASSANRGGDGYTF
few	TRBV7-9	TRBJ2-7	.	TGTGCCAGCAGCGCCCGCGACGGCTACGAGCAGTACTTC	CASSARDGYEQYF
.	TRBV7-8	TRBJ2-2	TRBD2	TGTGCCAGCAACCAGAAGGGACTAGCGGACACCGGGGAGCTGTTTTTT	CASNQKGLADTGELFF
.	TRBV27	TRBJ2-5	.	TGTGCCAGCAGTTTATTAAGCACAAACAAAGAGACCCAGTACTTC	CASSLLSTNKETQYF
few	TRBV6-5	TRBJ1-4	.	TGTGCCAGTGGGCGGGGTGAAAAACTGTTTTTT	CASGRGEKLFF
.	TRBV2	TRBJ2-7	.	TGTGCCAGCAGTGAATTTTCTCTGTACGAGCAGTACTTC	CASSEFSLYEQYF